This record concerns one T cell receptor beta chain sequence. The antigen remains unidentified. Participating donors were healthy, HIV-negative adults free of recent acute infections or vaccinations. The data were produced by immunoSEQ multiplex PCR, yet TCRdb's version contains in-frame clones alone and is incomplete. The sample lists 2 million to 2.5 million clones, 90% to 96% occurring once. This specimen comes from a study of shared clonotypes between healthy human individuals. General study points: Clonotype sharing among the donors was expected to vary with sequencing depth. On the whole, naive subsets had larger estimated richness than memory subsets had.

The CDR3 loop spans 16 amino acids. V trimming: 4 bases; J trimming: 5 bases; junction bases outside the gene matches: 5. Germline CDR1 reads KGHSH; CDR2 reads LQKENI. The TCR originated in a man younger than 30 in good health. Sequencing input: naive CD4+ T cells sorted from blood. Subset in this sample: CD45RA+ positively selected. This rearrangement joins TRBV18 to TRBJ2-1; 13 bases align to TRBD2. The CDR3 sequence is CASSRGTSGADNEQFF. The CDR3, as DNA: TGTGCCAGCTCACGCGGGACTAGCGGGGCTGACAATGAGCAGTTCTTC.